The 14 T cell receptor beta chains in this list originate from one sample, sequenced in a study of blood T cell repertoires in COVID-19. Sequenced by immunoSEQ multiplex PCR; TCRdb stores in-frame clones only, minus some. The repertoire consists of hundreds of thousands of clones, with roughly 88% occurring once and the leading ten covering around 30%. Material: peripheral blood. Receptors originate from a middle-aged man with acute or convalescent COVID-19.

This clone was observed once. V and J are TRBV18 and TRBJ2-3, with 11 bases aligning to TRBD2. Germline CDR1 reads KGHSH; CDR2 reads LQKENI. The CDR3 has 18 amino acids. The trim removed 1 base at V and 0 bases at J, leaving 6 bases unmatched. The DNA for the CDR3 is TGTGCCAGCTCACCACGGGTGGGACTAGCGGATAGCACAGATACGCAGTATTTT. This translates into CASSPRVGLADSTDTQYF.

The rearrangement links TRBV14 to TRBJ2-1; D is possibly TRBD2 (5 bases). This CDR3 has 16 amino acids. V lost 1 base and J lost 5, with 15 bases in between. CDR1 is SGHDN, CDR2 FVKESK, per germline. The CDR3 region has the DNA TGTGCCAGCAGCCAAGCCTTAGGACTGGGAAACAATGAGCAGTTCTTC. Translated, it gives CASSQALGLGNNEQFF.

The chain employs TRBV5-6 and TRBJ2-7, with D tentatively TRBD2 (7 bases). From germline, CDR1 is SGHDT and CDR2 YYEEEE. CDR3 size: 14 residues. V lost 4 bases and J lost 5, with 16 bases in between. The DNA for the CDR3 is TGTGCCAGCAGCGGGGGGGCCTCTTTGGACGAGCAGTACTTC. Translating it yields CASSGGASLDEQYF.

This rearrangement joins TRBV30 to TRBJ1-5, with a tentative D call TRBD1 (5 bases). CDR1 is GTSNPN and CDR2 is SVGIG in the germline V gene (reference sequence). The CDR3 length is 15 residues. V dropped 2 bases and J dropped 5 bases, with 16 bases sitting between them. Here the CDR3 reads CAWSSGGVSDQPQHF. The CDR3 DNA follows: TGTGCCTGGAGTTCTGGAGGGGTAAGTGATCAGCCCCAGCATTTT.

The J gene is TRBJ1-1, the V gene TRBV6-5; unclear D gene. Germline CDR1 and CDR2: MNHEY and SVGAGI. There are 15 residues in the CDR3. V lost 7 bases, J lost 3 bases, and 18 bases lay in between. CDR3 nucleotide sequence: TGTGCCAGCATCCGACACCCCTCCCGTTACACTGAAGCTTTCTTT. Translated: CASIRHPSRYTEAFF.

This chain joins TRBV27 and TRBJ2-3; 7 nucleotides match TRBD1. Per the germline V gene, CDR1 is MNHEY and CDR2 is SMNVEV (reference sequence). After removal of 3 bases from V and 4 bases from J, the junction contained 7 bases not matched to a gene. CDR3 length: 15 amino acids. Here the CDR3 reads CASSFARDRSDTQYF. The CDR3 nucleotides read TGTGCCAGCAGTTTCGCCCGGGACAGATCAGATACGCAGTATTTT.

This clone has just a few counts. The V gene is TRBV11-2, the J gene TRBJ1-6, with D possibly TRBD1 on 5 matching bases. The CDR3 has 14 amino acids. Germline loops: CDR1 SGHAT, CDR2 FQNNGV. V was shortened by 1 base and J by 7 bases, with 8 bases between the two germline ends. CDR3: CASSLAGWNSPLHF. The CDR3 coding sequence is TGTGCCAGCAGCTTAGCAGGGTGGAATTCACCCCTCCACTTT.

This chain links TRBV27 with TRBJ2-5, with D hard to call. Germline-derived CDR1 and CDR2 are MNHEY and SMNVEV (reference sequence). Trimming took 5 bases from V and 4 from J, leaving 8 bases between them. This CDR3 is 12 amino acids long. CDR3 protein: CASSGPGETQYF. The CDR3 DNA is TGTGCCAGCAGTGGGCCCGGAGAGACCCAGTACTTC.

The genes are TRBV14 and TRBJ2-2; 7 bases map to TRBD2. Germline CDR1 and CDR2: SGHDN and FVKESK. Germline trimming cut 4 bases from V and 4 bases from J; bases unmatched to any gene: 6. The CDR3 contains 15 residues. CDR3 bases: TGTGCCAGCAGCCTCTCGGGAGGAACCACCGGGGAGCTGTTTTTT. Encoded protein: CASSLSGGTTGELFF.

The chain combines TRBV7-9 with TRBJ1-3, with D perhaps matching TRBD1 (6 bases). Trimming removed 5 bases at V and 4 bases at J, with 15 bases between. The germline gives CDR1 SEHNR, CDR2 FQNEAQ (reference sequence). The CDR3 contains 15 residues. CDR3 region: CASSPPGGGGNTIYF. CDR3 nucleotide sequence: TGTGCCAGCAGCCCCCCCGGGGGGGGCGGAAACACCATATATTTT.

Concerning this clone: Other DNA sequences in this sample translate to the same CDR3. The chain employs TRBV2 and TRBJ2-1; 8 bases match TRBD2. The CDR3 length is 14 residues. CDR1 is SNHLY and CDR2 is FYNNEI in the germline V gene. V shed 6 bases, J shed 6 bases, and the junction held 7 bases outside the gene matches. DNA of the CDR3: TGTGCCAGCAGCGGAAGGACTAGCCCCAATGAGCAGTTCTTC. It translates to CASSGRTSPNEQFF.

The chain recombines TRBV9 with TRBJ1-6, with D perhaps matching TRBD1 (6 bases). This CDR3 has 15 amino acids. Germline V gene lookup returns CDR1 SGDLS and CDR2 YYNGEE. V lost 4 bases and J lost 7, with 15 bases in between. The CDR3 sequence: CASSPRTAENSPLHF. In DNA form, the CDR3 reads TGTGCCAGCAGCCCCCGGACAGCCGAAAATTCACCCCTCCACTTT.

The rearrangement links TRBV2 to TRBJ1-4, with 7 bases fitting TRBD1. Losses at the gene ends were 7 bases for V and 4 bases for J; bases not matched to a gene: 3. The CDR3 length is 13 residues. Germline-derived CDR1 and CDR2 are SNHLY and FYNNEI. In DNA, the CDR3 is TGTGCCAGCATCAGGGGGAGTAATGAAAAACTGTTTTTT. It codes for CASIRGSNEKLFF.

V and J are TRBV19 and TRBJ1-4; 7 bases match TRBD1. The CDR3 is made up of 16 amino acids. V shed 4 bases, J shed 6 bases, and the junction held 11 bases outside the gene matches. Germline V gives CDR1 LNHDA, CDR2 SQIVND (reference sequence). The CDR3 nucleotides are TGTGCCAGTAGTAGACTTCACAGGGGACGATATGAAAAACTGTTTTTT. It is translated as CASSRLHRGRYEKLFF.